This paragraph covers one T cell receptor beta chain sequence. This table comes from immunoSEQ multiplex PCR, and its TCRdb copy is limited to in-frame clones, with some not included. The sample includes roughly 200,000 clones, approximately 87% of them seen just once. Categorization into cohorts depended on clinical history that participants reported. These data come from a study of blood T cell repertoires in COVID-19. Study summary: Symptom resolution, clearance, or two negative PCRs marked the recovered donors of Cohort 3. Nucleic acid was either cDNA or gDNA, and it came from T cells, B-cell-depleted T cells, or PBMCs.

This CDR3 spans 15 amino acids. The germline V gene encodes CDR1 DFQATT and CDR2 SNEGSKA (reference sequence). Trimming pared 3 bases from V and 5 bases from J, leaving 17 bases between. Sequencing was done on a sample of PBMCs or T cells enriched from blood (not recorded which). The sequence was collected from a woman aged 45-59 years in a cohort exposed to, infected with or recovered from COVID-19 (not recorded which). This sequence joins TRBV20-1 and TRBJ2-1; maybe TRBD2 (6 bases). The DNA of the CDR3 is TGCAGTGCTAGTAGGTCCGCGGGGTACGACAATGAGCAGTTCTTC. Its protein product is CSASRSAGYDNEQFF.